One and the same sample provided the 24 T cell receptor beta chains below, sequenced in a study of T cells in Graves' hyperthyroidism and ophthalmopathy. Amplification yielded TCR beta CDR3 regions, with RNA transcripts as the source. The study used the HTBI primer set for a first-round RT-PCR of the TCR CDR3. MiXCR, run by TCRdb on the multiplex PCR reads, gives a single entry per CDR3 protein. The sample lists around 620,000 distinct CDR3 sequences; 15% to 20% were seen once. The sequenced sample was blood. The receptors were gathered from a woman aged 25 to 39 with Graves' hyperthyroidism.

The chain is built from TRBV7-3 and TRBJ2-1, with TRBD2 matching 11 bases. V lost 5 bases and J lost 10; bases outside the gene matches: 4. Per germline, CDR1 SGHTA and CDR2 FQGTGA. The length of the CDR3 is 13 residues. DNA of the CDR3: TGTGCCAGCAGCCATCGGACTAGCGGGGAGCAGTTCTTC. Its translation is CASSHRTSGEQFF.

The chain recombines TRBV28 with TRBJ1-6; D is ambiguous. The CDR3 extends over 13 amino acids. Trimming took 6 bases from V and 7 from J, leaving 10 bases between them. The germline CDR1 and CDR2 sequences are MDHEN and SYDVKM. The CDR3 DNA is TGTGCCAGCAGACCCACAGCCAATTCACCCCTCCACTTT. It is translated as CASRPTANSPLHF.

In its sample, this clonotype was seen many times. CDR3 sequence (DNA): TGCAGTCCAACAGAGACCCAAGGAGGGACCCAGTACTTC. Translation: CSPTETQGGTQYF. The chain combines TRBV20-1 with TRBJ2-5, with a weak D call TRBD2 (5 bases). This CDR3 is 13 amino acids long. Trimming took 8 bases from V and 7 from J, leaving 20 bases between them. The V gene's germline CDR1 is DFQATT and CDR2 SNEGSKA (reference sequence).

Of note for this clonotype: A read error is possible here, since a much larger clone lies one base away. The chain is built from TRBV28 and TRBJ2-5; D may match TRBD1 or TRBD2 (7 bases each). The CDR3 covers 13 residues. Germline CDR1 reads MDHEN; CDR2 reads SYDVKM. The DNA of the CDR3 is TGTGCCAGCAGTGCAGGGGGGCGGGAGACCCAGCACTTC. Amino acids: CASSAGGRETQHF.

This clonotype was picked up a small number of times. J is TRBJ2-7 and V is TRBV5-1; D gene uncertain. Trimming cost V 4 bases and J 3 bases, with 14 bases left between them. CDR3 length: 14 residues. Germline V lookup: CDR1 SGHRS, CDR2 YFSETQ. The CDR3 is CASSAKQASYEQYF. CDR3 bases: TGCGCCAGCAGCGCCAAGCAAGCTAGCTACGAGCAGTACTTC. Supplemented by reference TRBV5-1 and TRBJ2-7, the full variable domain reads KAGVTQTPRYLIKTRGQQVTLSCSPISGHRSVSWYQQTPGQGLQFLFEYFSETQRNKGNFPGRFSGRQFSNSRSEMNVSTLELGDSALYLCASSAKQASYEQYFGPGTRLTVT.

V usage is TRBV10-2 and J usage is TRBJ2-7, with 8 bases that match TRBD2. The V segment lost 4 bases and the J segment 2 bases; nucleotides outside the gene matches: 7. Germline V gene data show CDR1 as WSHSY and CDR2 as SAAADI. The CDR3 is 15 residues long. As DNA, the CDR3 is TGCGCCAGCAGTGCAGGAATAGCGGGACCCTACGAGCAGTACTTC. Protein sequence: CASSAGIAGPYEQYF.

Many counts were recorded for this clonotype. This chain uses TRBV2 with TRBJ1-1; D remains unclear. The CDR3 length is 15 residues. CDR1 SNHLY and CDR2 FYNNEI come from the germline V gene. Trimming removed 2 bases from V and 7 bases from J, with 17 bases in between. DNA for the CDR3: TGTGCCAGCAGTGAACTTGGGGTCGGGGTAGATGAAGCTTTCTTT. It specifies CASSELGVGVDEAFF.

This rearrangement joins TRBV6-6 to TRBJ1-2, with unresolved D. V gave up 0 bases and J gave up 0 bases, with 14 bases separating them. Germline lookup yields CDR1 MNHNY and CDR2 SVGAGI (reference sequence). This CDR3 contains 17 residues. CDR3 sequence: CASSYSTSRPSNYGYTF. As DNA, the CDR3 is TGTGCCAGCAGTTACTCGACGTCCAGGCCATCTAACTATGGCTACACCTTC.

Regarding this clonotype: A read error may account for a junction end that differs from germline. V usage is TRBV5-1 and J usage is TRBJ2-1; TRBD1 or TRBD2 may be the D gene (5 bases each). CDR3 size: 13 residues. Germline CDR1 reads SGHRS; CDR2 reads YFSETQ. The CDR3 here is CASGLGWGNEQFF. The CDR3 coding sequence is TGCGCCAGCGGCTTGGGTTGGGGGAATGAGCAGTTCTTC. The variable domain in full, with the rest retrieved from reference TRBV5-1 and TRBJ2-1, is KAGVTQTPRYLIKTRGQQVTLSCSPISGHRSVSWYQQTPGQGLQFLFEYFSETQRNKGNFPGRFSGRQFSNSRSEMNVSTLELGDSALYLCASGLGWGNEQFFGPGTRLTVL.

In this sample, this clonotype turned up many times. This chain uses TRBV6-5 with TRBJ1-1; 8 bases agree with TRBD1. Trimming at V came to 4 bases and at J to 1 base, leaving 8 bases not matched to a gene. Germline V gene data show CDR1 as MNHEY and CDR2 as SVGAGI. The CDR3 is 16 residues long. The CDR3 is CASSSGTGEENTEAFF. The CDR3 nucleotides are TGTGCCAGCAGTTCCGGGACAGGAGAAGAGAACACTGAAGCTTTCTTT.

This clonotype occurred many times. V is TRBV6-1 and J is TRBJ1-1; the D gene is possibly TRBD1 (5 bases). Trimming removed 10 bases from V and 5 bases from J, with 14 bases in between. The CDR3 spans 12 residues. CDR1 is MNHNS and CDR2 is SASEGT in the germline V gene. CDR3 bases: TGTGCCACCAAAATCGGGGGGACTGAAGCTTTCTTT. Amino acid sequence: CATKIGGTEAFF.

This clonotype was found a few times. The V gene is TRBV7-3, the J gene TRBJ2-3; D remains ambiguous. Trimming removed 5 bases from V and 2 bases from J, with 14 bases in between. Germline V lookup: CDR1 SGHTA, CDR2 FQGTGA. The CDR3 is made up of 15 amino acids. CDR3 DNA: TGTGCCAGCAGCCCACGGGCCGCGCACACAGATACGCAGTATTTT. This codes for CASSPRAAHTDTQYF.

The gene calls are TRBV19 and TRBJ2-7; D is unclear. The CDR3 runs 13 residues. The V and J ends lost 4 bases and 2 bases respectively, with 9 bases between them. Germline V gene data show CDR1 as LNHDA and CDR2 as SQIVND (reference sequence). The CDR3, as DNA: TGTGCCAGTAGTACCCCAGTCCCCTACGAGCAGTACTTC. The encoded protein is CASSTPVPYEQYF.

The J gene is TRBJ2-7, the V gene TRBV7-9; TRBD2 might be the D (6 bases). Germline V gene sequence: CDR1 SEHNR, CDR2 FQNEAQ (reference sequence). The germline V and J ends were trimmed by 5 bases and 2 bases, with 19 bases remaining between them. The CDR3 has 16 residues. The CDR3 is CASSPPGYQRAYEQYF. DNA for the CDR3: TGTGCCAGCAGCCCTCCAGGTTACCAGCGGGCCTACGAGCAGTACTTC.

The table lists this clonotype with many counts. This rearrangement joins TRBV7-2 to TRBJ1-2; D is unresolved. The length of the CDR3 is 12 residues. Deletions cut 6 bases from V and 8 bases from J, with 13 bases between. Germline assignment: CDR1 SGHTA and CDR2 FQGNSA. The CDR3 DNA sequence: TGTGCCAGCAGATCTAGCAGACGCGGCTACACCTTC. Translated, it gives CASRSSRRGYTF.

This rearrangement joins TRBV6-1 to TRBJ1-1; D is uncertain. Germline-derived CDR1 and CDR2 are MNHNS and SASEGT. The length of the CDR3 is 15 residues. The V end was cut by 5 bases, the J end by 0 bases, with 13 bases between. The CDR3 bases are TGTGCCAGCAGTCCATTGACACGGATGAACACTGAAGCTTTCTTT. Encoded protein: CASSPLTRMNTEAFF.

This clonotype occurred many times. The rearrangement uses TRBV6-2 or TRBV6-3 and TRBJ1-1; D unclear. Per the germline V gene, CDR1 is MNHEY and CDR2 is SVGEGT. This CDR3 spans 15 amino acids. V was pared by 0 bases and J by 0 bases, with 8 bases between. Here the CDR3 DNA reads TGTGCCAGCAGTTACTCGGAGGGATTGAACACTGAAGCTTTCTTT. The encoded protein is CASSYSEGLNTEAFF.

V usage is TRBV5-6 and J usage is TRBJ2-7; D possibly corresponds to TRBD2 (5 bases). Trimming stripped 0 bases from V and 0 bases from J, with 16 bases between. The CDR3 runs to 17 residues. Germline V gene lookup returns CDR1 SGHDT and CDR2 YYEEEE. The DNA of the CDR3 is TGTGCCAGCAGCTTGGCGGGGAGCGGTGCCTACTCCTACGAGCAGTACTTC. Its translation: CASSLAGSGAYSYEQYF. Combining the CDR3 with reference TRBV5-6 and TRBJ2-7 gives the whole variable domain DAGVTQSPTHLIKTRGQQVTLRCSPKSGHDTVSWYQQALGQGPQFIFQYYEEEERQRGNFPDRFSGHQFPNYSSELNVNALLLGDSALYLCASSLAGSGAYSYEQYFGPGTRLTVT.

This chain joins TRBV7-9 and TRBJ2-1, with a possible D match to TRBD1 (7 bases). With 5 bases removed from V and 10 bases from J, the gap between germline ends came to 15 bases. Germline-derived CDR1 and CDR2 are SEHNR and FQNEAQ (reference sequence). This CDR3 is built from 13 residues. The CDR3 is CASSPGGLEEQFF. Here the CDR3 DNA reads TGTGCCAGCAGCCCAGGGGGACTTGAAGAGCAGTTCTTC.

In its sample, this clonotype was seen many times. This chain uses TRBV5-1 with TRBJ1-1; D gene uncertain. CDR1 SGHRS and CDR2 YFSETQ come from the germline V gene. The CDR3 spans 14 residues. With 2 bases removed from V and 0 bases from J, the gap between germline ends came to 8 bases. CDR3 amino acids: CASSLQTMNTEAFF. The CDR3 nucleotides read TGCGCCAGCAGCTTACAGACTATGAACACTGAAGCTTTCTTT.

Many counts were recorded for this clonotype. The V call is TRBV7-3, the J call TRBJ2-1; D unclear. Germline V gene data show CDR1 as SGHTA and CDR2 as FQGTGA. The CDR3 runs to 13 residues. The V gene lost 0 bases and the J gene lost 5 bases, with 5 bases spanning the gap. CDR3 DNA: TGTGCCAGCAGCTTAACGAACAACAATGAGCAGTTCTTC. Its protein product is CASSLTNNNEQFF.

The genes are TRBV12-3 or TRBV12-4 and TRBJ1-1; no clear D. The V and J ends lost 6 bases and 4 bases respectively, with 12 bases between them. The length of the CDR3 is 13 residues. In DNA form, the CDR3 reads TGTGCCAGCAGCCAAGTCGGAGGCACTGAAGCTTTCTTT. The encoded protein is CASSQVGGTEAFF.

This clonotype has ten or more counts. The DNA for the CDR3 is TGTGCCAGTCGGTTGACTAGCAAGTCCTACGAGCAGTACTTC. It codes for CASRLTSKSYEQYF. The chain couples TRBV19 to TRBJ2-7; 7 positions match TRBD2. The CDR3 runs 14 residues. CDR1 and CDR2 from the germline V gene are LNHDA and SQIVND (reference sequence). V dropped 8 bases and J dropped 1; count of bases not matched to a gene: 8.

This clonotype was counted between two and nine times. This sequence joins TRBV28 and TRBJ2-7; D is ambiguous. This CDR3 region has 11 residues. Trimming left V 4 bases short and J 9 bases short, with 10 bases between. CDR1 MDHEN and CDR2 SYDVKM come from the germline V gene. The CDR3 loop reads CASSSQSRQYF. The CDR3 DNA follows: TGTGCCAGCAGTTCCCAGTCCCGGCAGTACTTC.